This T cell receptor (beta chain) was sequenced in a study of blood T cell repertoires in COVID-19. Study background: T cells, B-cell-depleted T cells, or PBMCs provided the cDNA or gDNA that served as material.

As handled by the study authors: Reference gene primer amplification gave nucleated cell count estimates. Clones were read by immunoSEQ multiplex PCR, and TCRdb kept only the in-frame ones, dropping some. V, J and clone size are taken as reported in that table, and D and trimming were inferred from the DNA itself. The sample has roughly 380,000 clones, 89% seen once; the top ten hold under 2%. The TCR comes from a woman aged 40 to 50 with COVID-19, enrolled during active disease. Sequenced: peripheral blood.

CDR3 sequence (DNA): TGTGCGCTATGGACAGGCTCAGATGGCTACACCTTC. Translating it yields CALWTGSDGYTF. The rearrangement links TRBV7-9 to TRBJ1-2; the match to TRBD1 covers 7 bases. The CDR3 has 12 amino acids. The germline gives CDR1 SEHNR, CDR2 FQNEAQ (reference sequence).